Listed below are T cell receptor beta chains from one sample, sequenced in a study of blood T cell repertoires in COVID-19. The data were produced by immunoSEQ multiplex PCR, yet TCRdb's version contains in-frame clones alone and is incomplete. The table lists around 100,000 clones, about 89% of them singletons, with roughly 4% in the top ten. The sequencing input was peripheral blood. The receptors come from a man aged 35-49 years with acute or convalescent COVID-19. CDR3s leave out the opening cysteine and the closing phenylalanine or tryptophan. Fields, in order: V gene, J gene, CDR3 protein.

V gene: TRBV6-5
J gene: TRBJ1-5
CDR3 protein: ASSSPGGVNQPQH

V gene: TRBV5-1
J gene: TRBJ2-5
CDR3 protein: ASSFPEETQY

V gene: TRBV3-1/TRBV3-2
J gene: TRBJ2-1
CDR3 protein: ASSLIISYNEQF

V gene: TRBV2
J gene: TRBJ2-7
CDR3 protein: ASNREEDEQY

V gene: TRBV15
J gene: TRBJ1-1
CDR3 protein: ATSTGQGNTEAF

V gene: TRBV7-8
J gene: TRBJ2-2
CDR3 protein: ASSPPLRLAGTGGELF

V gene: TRBV13
J gene: TRBJ1-2
CDR3 protein: ASSLYRTNGYT

V gene: TRBV6-5
J gene: TRBJ2-7
CDR3 protein: ASSRGGATLDEQY

V gene: TRBV3-1/TRBV3-2
J gene: TRBJ1-5
CDR3 protein: ASSLSGQFNQPQH

V gene: TRBV10-1
J gene: TRBJ1-5
CDR3 protein: ASSDGNQPQH

V gene: TRBV10-3
J gene: TRBJ1-2
CDR3 protein: AISEGSGYT

V gene: TRBV7-8
J gene: TRBJ2-7
CDR3 protein: ASRAGLVKQY

V gene: TRBV5-4
J gene: TRBJ1-2
CDR3 protein: ASSARQGDYGYT

V gene: TRBV7-6
J gene: TRBJ1-1
CDR3 protein: ASSLGGGENTEAF

V gene: TRBV10-3
J gene: TRBJ1-6
CDR3 protein: AISLDRGRSPLH

V gene: TRBV19
J gene: TRBJ1-1
CDR3 protein: ASSKGPRGDTEAF

V gene: TRBV10-1
J gene: TRBJ1-1
CDR3 protein: ASSESRRPRDEAF

V gene: TRBV5-1
J gene: TRBJ1-2
CDR3 protein: ASSFTGQGFYGYT

V gene: TRBV24-1
J gene: TRBJ2-2
CDR3 protein: ATSEGTRGYTGELF

V gene: TRBV29-1
J gene: TRBJ2-1
CDR3 protein: SVLSGNSNEQF

V gene: TRBV6-4
J gene: TRBJ1-1
CDR3 protein: ASSSGTANTEAF

V gene: TRBV2
J gene: TRBJ2-7
CDR3 protein: ASAESARGEQY

V gene: TRBV27
J gene: TRBJ2-1
CDR3 protein: ASSKDLLSYNEQF

V gene: TRBV9
J gene: TRBJ2-5
CDR3 protein: ASSVLDTVQETQY

V gene: TRBV14
J gene: TRBJ1-2
CDR3 protein: ASSSRGGSLTYGYT

V gene: TRBV30
J gene: TRBJ1-6
CDR3 protein: AWSVARDNSPLH

V gene: TRBV7-2
J gene: TRBJ2-3
CDR3 protein: ASTLISTDTQY

V gene: TRBV25-1
J gene: TRBJ1-1
CDR3 protein: ASSDRDRGTEAF

V gene: TRBV7-2
J gene: TRBJ1-4
CDR3 protein: ASSKPGGFIEKLF

V gene: TRBV24-1
J gene: TRBJ2-3
CDR3 protein: ATSDPVANTDTQY